This TCR beta chain was identified during a study of early T cells in non-severe SARS-CoV-2 infection (dated by TCRdb to the early 2020s). Notes on the research overall: Because TCR sequencing relied on bulk RNA taken from unsorted whole blood, pairing of alpha and beta chains was not possible.

The study was a case-control design nested within a healthcare worker cohort in London, UK, with weekly nasopharyngeal swab PCR tests and blood sampling. Healthcare workers were recruited during the week of the UK lockdown, between 23 and 31 March 2020, and followed weekly for up to about 15 weeks. Inclusive of the bounding cysteine and phenylalanine, the CDR3 is 15 residues long. The DNA shown is the 45-base CDR3, in frame from base 1. The V end gives up 4 bases and the J end 2 bases, leaving 11 bases in the junction not matched to a gene. Reading the germline V gene (reference sequence) gives CDR1 DFQATT and CDR2 SNEGSKA. What the study reported, not specific to this receptor: VDJdb matching was skewed toward anti-spike CD8 responses and likely underestimated virus-specific expansions, missing private and CD4 specificities.

This clonotype was observed at least ten times. Its antigen is not yet known. The record has no base qualities; no much larger clone is one base away. The method behind the library was 5' RACE. Sequencing was carried out with a NextSeq 500. In the TCR library protocol, unique molecular identifiers were attached to individual cDNA molecules to correct for PCR bias and sequencing error. TCR alpha and beta chains were both sequenced, and the abundances of alpha and beta sequences in each sample were closely correlated with each other. In the source study's methods: Decombinator V4 was used to perform V gene, J gene and CDR3 annotation of TCR sequences. Expanded TCRs were defined as changing significantly between any two time points under a Poisson model with p below 0.0001. TCR abundances were normalised to the total number of TCRs sequenced per sample and expressed as counts per million. TRAV1-2 paired with TRAJ12, TRAJ20 or TRAJ33 defined MAIT TCRs, while TRAV10 paired with TRAJ18 defined iNKT TCRs. VDJdb, accessed on 1 November 2021, was searched for TCRs annotated for CMV, EBV and SARS-CoV-2, and TCRs annotated for more than one antigen were excluded. Through fastp at Q25 and MiXCR, TCRdb rebuilt clones from the public reads, retaining in-frame beta chains. Each CDR3 protein appears once, grouped with its most common genes and DNA. TCRdb's processing, not the authors' own work, is the source of the V and J calls. This sample holds about 35,000 distinct CDR3 sequences; roughly 5.7% were observed only once. 6% of the sample belongs to the ten largest clones.

This chain is built from TRBV20-1 and TRBJ2-7; 7 middle bases align to TRBD2. The source material was whole blood, sampled at baseline. This clonotype was sampled from an adult who was a healthcare worker with PCR-confirmed SARS-CoV-2 infection or an uninfected control (not recorded which). The DNA reads as follows: TGCAGTGCTACCCCCGGAGTGGCGGGAGCCTACGAGCAGTACTTC. It translates to CSATPGVAGAYEQYF.